A single sample is the source of the 3 T cell receptor beta chains below, sequenced in a study of regulatory T cells in long-lasting Graves disease. Time point here: persistent/refractory GD, antithyroid drugs over 5 years with positive TRAb. PBMCs provided the RNA from which the TCR library was made. To make TCR beta libraries, researchers used iRepertoire HTBI primers and Arm-PCR of CDR3 regions. TCRdb itself ran the multiplex PCR reads through MiXCR, one entry per CDR3 protein. The sample records approximately 400,000 distinct CDR3 sequences, under 25% being singletons. This material consisted of peripheral blood mononuclear cells (PBMCs), taken when the disease was refractory, from a patient treated with antithyroid drugs. The source of these receptors is a female donor with Graves disease.

This clonotype showed up many times. The V gene is TRBV30, the J gene TRBJ1-5; 11 nucleotides agree with TRBD1. Trimming cost V 5 bases and J 6 bases; bases outside gene matches: 3. Germline V gene data show CDR1 as GTSNPN and CDR2 as SVGIG (reference sequence). The CDR3 has 13 residues. The CDR3 region has the DNA TGTGCCTGGGGGACAGGGGGTAGTCAGCCCCAGCATTTT. This gives the protein CAWGTGGSQPQHF.

The genes are TRBV5-1 and TRBJ2-7, with 7 bases aligning to TRBD1. CDR3 size: 14 residues. Germline values: CDR1 SGHRS, CDR2 YFSETQ. V lost 3 bases, J lost 5 bases, and 8 bases stayed unmatched. DNA for the CDR3: TGCGCCAGCAGCTACACCGACAGGGACGACGAGCAGTACTTC. Translating gives CASSYTDRDDEQYF.

The V gene is TRBV10-2, the J gene TRBJ1-5, with unresolved D. The CDR3 covers 15 residues. Germline assignment: CDR1 WSHSY and CDR2 SAAADI. Trimming pared 4 bases from V and 6 bases from J, leaving 16 bases between. This CDR3 reads CASSVPGPGRQPQHF. CDR3 nucleotides: TGCGCCAGCAGTGTCCCCGGGCCAGGACGTCAGCCCCAGCATTTT.